This entry is about one TCR beta chain. No antigen is known for it. Other nucleotide sequences from this sample produce the same CDR3. Measured with immunoSEQ multiplex PCR; TCRdb has only the in-frame clones, and not every one. Found here are about 24,000 clones, around 88% of them singletons; the top ten hold approximately 4.6%. These data originate in a study of blood T cell dynamics during melanoma immunotherapy. Findings of the study overall: PBMC repertoires of eventual disease-control patients split at W3 into clonality or diversity gains.

Documented time point: pre-treatment baseline. CDR3 size: 14 residues. Trimming cost V 5 bases and J 6 bases, with 13 bases left between them. Germline CDR1 reads SGHTA; CDR2 reads FQGNSA. Sequencing used blood, obtained from a patient treated with checkpoint blockade. V is TRBV7-2 and J is TRBJ2-2; TRBD2 is a possible D gene (7 bases). The receptor was isolated from a human donor with melanoma. This chain's CDR3 is CASSLMGGPGELFF. CDR3 DNA: TGTGCCAGCAGCCTTATGGGGGGGCCCGGGGAGCTGTTTTTT.